Included here is one TCR beta chain sequence, with context. Its matching antigen is unknown. PCR primers comprised 60 Vbeta and 13 Jbeta primers. Only in-frame clones appear in the TCRdb table, and some are missing; sequencing was by immunoSEQ multiplex PCR. The table records under 150,000 clones, 80% of them present only once. This sample is drawn from a study of cytomegalovirus exposure and HLA in healthy donors. Study information: Prior work identified some 120 million unique TCR beta sequences in approximately 180 million T cells. Study-wide findings and caveats: The productive fraction for most TCR beta V segments was about 87% or about 30% in an earlier analysis. Rare sequences made up most TCRs, while some public TCRs were found in many donors. Likely technical artifact: a cluster of highly shared sequence variants.

V was cut by 8 bases and J by 1 base, with 13 bases left in between. Germline V gives CDR1 SQVTM, CDR2 ANQGSEA. The CDR3 runs to 13 residues. The rearrangement links TRBV29-1 to TRBJ2-3; tentative D call: TRBD2 (6 bases). Sequencing used PBMCs. The source is a male donor in good health and CMV-seronegative. The CDR3 DNA reads TGCAGCCGTTCACAGCGGGGCACAGATACGCAGTATTTT. This translates into CSRSQRGTDTQYF.